The rows below give T cell receptor beta chains drawn from one sample of a study of beta chain features in type 1 diabetes. Here immunoSEQ multiplex PCR was the method, and the copy in TCRdb shows in-frame clones only, minus some. The sample yields 300,000 to 450,000 clones, roughly 21% seen once. Sequencing was carried out using naive CD4+ T cells from blood. The source is a woman aged 18-29 years in good health. CDR3s leave out the opening cysteine and the closing phenylalanine or tryptophan. Size is stated for part of the rows, as once, few or many counts, or as a class when the clone is expanded.

cdr3_aa	clone_size	v_call	j_call
ASSAQGSYEQY	few	TRBV21-1	-
ASSRGQDGFYGYT	-	TRBV2	TRBJ1-2
ASSLLRTRESEAF	few	TRBV5-1	TRBJ1-1
ASSHLTGGNYGYT	-	TRBV4-1	TRBJ1-2
ASSLAGTDTQY	-	TRBV5-1	TRBJ2-3
ASSLNWDSEKLF	-	TRBV5-6	TRBJ1-4
ASSSTGGGETQY	few	TRBV2	TRBJ2-5
ASSLDLRGGTDTQY	few	TRBV7-2	TRBJ2-3
ASSLDPGFEQF	few	TRBV5-4	TRBJ2-1
AWSPRTEAF	-	TRBV30	TRBJ1-1
SVEVTRAAYGYT	-	TRBV29-1	TRBJ1-2
AWDRGQDTGELF	few	TRBV30	TRBJ2-2
ASSLGQTGNQPQH	-	TRBV2	TRBJ1-5
ASSHLGGEQY	few	TRBV5-1	TRBJ2-7
ASSMATVFTDTQY	few	TRBV19	TRBJ2-3
ASSLGQVLAKNIQY	few	TRBV7-2	TRBJ2-4
AWSEDRDRPSGANVLT	-	TRBV30	TRBJ2-6
ASSAGQVAYEQY	few	TRBV6-1	TRBJ2-7
AIRTRDGNSPLH	-	TRBV10-3	TRBJ1-6
ASSDAGGPDEQF	few	TRBV25-1	TRBJ2-1
ASSLDPGVGIETQY	few	TRBV11-2	TRBJ2-5
ASSLRTAGMATNEKLF	once	TRBV4-1	TRBJ1-4
ASSLALTPNNEQF	few	TRBV5-1	TRBJ2-1
ASSQSDRHSGANVLT	few	TRBV4-1	TRBJ2-6
ASSPRSSYNEQF	-	TRBV18	TRBJ2-1
ASSLAGREGGELF	-	TRBV7-2	TRBJ2-2
ASSASGGGSETQY	-	TRBV9	TRBJ2-5
ASSLRSGREAF	few	TRBV7-3	TRBJ1-1
ASSRQGATQY	-	TRBV2	TRBJ2-3
ASGSGTGDSKNIQY	few	TRBV12-5	TRBJ2-4
ASSPGPRTSGGGGTDTQY	few	TRBV5-1	TRBJ2-3
ASTGTDDNTEAF	-	TRBV7-8	TRBJ1-1
ASRSSGGAINEQF	-	TRBV5-6	TRBJ2-1
ASSLSRGSNEDTEAF	-	TRBV7-3	TRBJ1-1
ASSQEQNTEAF	-	TRBV6-4	TRBJ1-1
ASSFRTGGTDTQY	-	TRBV5-1	TRBJ2-3
ASSLDPQGVGQPQH	-	TRBV5-1	TRBJ1-5
ASSWTGKVTEAF	-	TRBV5-1	TRBJ1-1
ASSLPSPTQY	few	TRBV5-1	TRBJ2-3
ASTRLAGRETQY	-	TRBV6-1	TRBJ2-5
ASSLEERIGAQY	few	TRBV5-1	TRBJ2-5
ASSLSLYGYT	-	TRBV6-1	TRBJ1-2
ASSPRNGVLYEQY	-	TRBV18	TRBJ2-7
ASSQRGRISGGYT	few	TRBV4-3	TRBJ1-2
ASTVRHTGELF	-	TRBV19	TRBJ2-2
ASTETSGRAKDTQY	-	TRBV9	TRBJ2-3
ASSIRGSNQPQH	-	TRBV19	TRBJ1-5
ASSIPGQGRAEAF	few	TRBV25-1	TRBJ1-1
ASSSRGTGGYT	-	TRBV4-1	TRBJ1-2
ASARDSSYNEQF	few	TRBV7-2	TRBJ2-1
ASRLALTTDTQY	few	TRBV30	TRBJ2-3
ASSQDGLTGNQPQH	-	TRBV4-3	TRBJ1-5
ASSQVFSRGNSPLH	few	TRBV14	TRBJ1-6